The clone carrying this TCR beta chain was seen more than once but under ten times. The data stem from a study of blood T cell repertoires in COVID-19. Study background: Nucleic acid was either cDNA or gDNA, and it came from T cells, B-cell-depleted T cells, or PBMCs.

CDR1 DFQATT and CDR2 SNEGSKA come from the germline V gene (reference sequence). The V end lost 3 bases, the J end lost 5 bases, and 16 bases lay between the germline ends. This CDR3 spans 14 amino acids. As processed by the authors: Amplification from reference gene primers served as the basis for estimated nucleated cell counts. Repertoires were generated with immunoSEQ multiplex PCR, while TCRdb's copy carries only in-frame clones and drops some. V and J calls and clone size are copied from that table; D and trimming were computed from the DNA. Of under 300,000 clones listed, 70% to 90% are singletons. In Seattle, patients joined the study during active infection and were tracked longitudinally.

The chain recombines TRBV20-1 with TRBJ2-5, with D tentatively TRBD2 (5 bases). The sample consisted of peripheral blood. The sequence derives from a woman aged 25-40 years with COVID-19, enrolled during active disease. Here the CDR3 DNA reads TGCAGTGCTAGTGGGCGACTGCCGGGGGAGACCCAGTACTTC. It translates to CSASGRLPGETQYF.